Measured by frequency, the clone carrying this TCR beta chain is medium-sized. Its antigen is still unknown. UMI-labeled 5' RACE produced the TCR beta libraries. Reanalyzing the 5' RACE reads, TCRdb keeps one entry per CDR3 protein, without DNA. This repertoire comprises under 11,000 distinct CDR3 sequences; its ten largest clones make up 20% to 25%. The sample belongs to a study of human CD8 memory T cell subsets. Study findings and constraints: For stem-like memory and precursor exhausted T cells, diversity was similarly high, which was not true of effector memory cells.

There are 14 residues in the CDR3. Germline assignment: CDR1 SGHDN and CDR2 FVKESK. The origin of this receptor is a human donor in good health. The sequenced material came from CD8+ T cells from PBMCs. The rearrangement joins TRBV14 to TRBJ2-7; TCRdb reports TRBD1, a call that lacks DNA to check it against. This chain's CDR3 is CASSQAGGLYEQYF.